The 8 T cell receptor beta chains in this list originate from one sample, sequenced in a study of cytomegalovirus exposure and HLA in healthy donors. The study ran its PCR with 60 Vbeta and 13 Jbeta primers. The table came from immunoSEQ multiplex PCR; TCRdb's copy has only in-frame clones and leaves some out. The table includes around 200,000 clones, around three quarters detected once. The sequencing input was PBMCs. Every receptor here comes from a man younger than 45 in good health and CMV-seronegative.

This chain links TRBV5-1 with TRBJ2-2, with D maybe TRBD2 (6 bases). Per germline, CDR1 SGHRS and CDR2 YFSETQ. The CDR3 runs 16 residues. The V gene lost 0 bases and the J gene lost 0 bases, with 9 bases spanning the gap. The CDR3 reads CASSLVGGANTGELFF. The CDR3 nucleotides are TGCGCCAGCAGCTTGGTAGGCGGGGCGAACACCGGGGAGCTGTTTTTT.

The chain carries TRBV19 and TRBJ1-6, with D possibly TRBD1 on 5 matching bases. Trimming took off 5 bases at V and 7 bases at J, with 15 bases between the two ends. Germline V gives CDR1 LNHDA, CDR2 SQIVND (reference sequence). The CDR3 totals 15 residues. The CDR3 sequence is CASSRETARNSPLHF. The CDR3 region has the DNA TGTGCCAGTAGTCGAGAGACAGCCAGAAATTCACCCCTCCACTTT.

To note about this clone: Other DNA sequences within the sample encode an identical CDR3. This chain links TRBV9 with TRBJ1-6, with 8 nucleotides matching TRBD1. V lost 0 bases to trimming and J lost 10 bases; unmatched junction nucleotides: 3. Per germline, CDR1 SGDLS and CDR2 YYNGEE. The CDR3 spans 14 residues. The CDR3 bases are TGTGCCAGCAGCGTAGGAGACAGGGGATCACCCCTCCACTTT. Its protein product is CASSVGDRGSPLHF. Full variable domain (outside the CDR3, taken from reference TRBV9 and TRBJ1-6): DSGVTQTPKHLITATGQRVTLRCSPRSGDLSVYWYQQSLDQGLQFLIQYYNGEERAKGNILERFSAQQFPDLHSELNLSSLELGDSALYFCASSVGDRGSPLHFGNGTRLTVT.

This chain connects TRBV6-6 to TRBJ2-3; D call uncertain. The CDR3 consists of 15 residues. The V end lost 1 base, the J end lost 0 bases, and 8 bases lay between the germline ends. Per the germline V gene, CDR1 is MNHNY and CDR2 is SVGAGI (reference sequence). The CDR3 coding sequence is TGTGCCAGCAGTTACTTAGACTCTAGCACAGATACGCAGTATTTT. Its translation is CASSYLDSSTDTQYF.

This rearrangement joins TRBV15 to TRBJ2-5, with 10 positions matching TRBD2. Unmatched junction bases numbered 11, after V lost 2 bases and J lost 5 bases. CDR3 length equals 17 residues. Germline assignment: CDR1 LNHNV and CDR2 YYDKDF (reference sequence). The CDR3 DNA reads TGTGCCACCAGCAGACCAAAGGGACTAGCGATCTCGGAGACCCAGTACTTC. Its protein is CATSRPKGLAISETQYF.

J is TRBJ1-5 and V is TRBV5-6; tentatively, D is TRBD1 (5 bases). Trimming took 0 bases from V and 0 from J, leaving 13 bases between them. The germline V gene has CDR1 SGHDT and CDR2 YYEEEE. There are 17 residues in the CDR3. CDR3 region: CASSLVAGPDSNQPQHF. CDR3 DNA: TGTGCCAGCAGCTTGGTAGCGGGGCCGGATAGCAATCAGCCCCAGCATTTT.

The chain recombines TRBV10-3 with TRBJ2-4; weak D call: TRBD2 (6 bases). Germline V gives CDR1 ENHRY, CDR2 SYGVKD. The CDR3 has 15 residues. V gave up 11 bases and J gave up 0 bases, with 17 bases separating them. The CDR3 coding sequence is TGTGCCTCACATATAGCGGCGCTAGCCAAAAACATTCAGTACTTC. This encodes CASHIAALAKNIQYF.

The rearrangement joins TRBV7-6 to TRBJ2-7, with D possibly matching TRBD1 (6 bases). V lost 5 bases and J lost 1, with 12 bases in between. The V gene's germline CDR1 is SGHVS and CDR2 FNYEAQ. The CDR3 is made up of 14 amino acids. In DNA form, the CDR3 reads TGTGCCAGCAGCCCCTTAGACAGGTCCTACGAGCAGTACTTC. Translated, it gives CASSPLDRSYEQYF.